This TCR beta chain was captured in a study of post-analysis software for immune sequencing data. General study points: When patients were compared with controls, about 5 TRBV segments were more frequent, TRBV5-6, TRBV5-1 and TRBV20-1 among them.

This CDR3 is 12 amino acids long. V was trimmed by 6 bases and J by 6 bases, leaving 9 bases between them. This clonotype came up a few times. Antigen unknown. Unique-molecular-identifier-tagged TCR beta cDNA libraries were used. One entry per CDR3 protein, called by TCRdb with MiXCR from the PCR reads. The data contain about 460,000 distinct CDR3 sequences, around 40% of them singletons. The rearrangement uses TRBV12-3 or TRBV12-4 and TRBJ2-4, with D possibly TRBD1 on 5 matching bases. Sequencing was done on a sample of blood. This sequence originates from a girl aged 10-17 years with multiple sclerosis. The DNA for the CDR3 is TGTGCCAGCAGCTTCGACAGAAACATTCAGTACTTC. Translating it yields CASSFDRNIQYF.